This T cell receptor (beta chain) was captured by sequencing in a study of blood T cell repertoires in COVID-19. Study in general: Donors in the United States, Italy and Spain gave samples during acute or convalescent COVID-19.

V was cut by 8 bases and J by 11 bases, with 22 bases left in between. The CDR3 runs to 13 residues. The germline V gene encodes CDR1 MNHEY and CDR2 SVGAGI. Authors' processing steps: Using reference gene primer amplification, nucleated cell counts were estimated. The protocol was immunoSEQ multiplex PCR, while the TCRdb copy is restricted to in-frame clones and leaves out a portion. V, J and clone size derive from that table, while D and trimming were established from the DNA sequence. This table has about 400,000 clones, roughly 84% appearing once. Participants were aged roughly 18 to 90 years, lived in about 26 US areas, and enrolled virtually.

J is TRBJ2-7 and V is TRBV6-5; D may be TRBD2 (7 bases). Sequenced material: PBMCs or T cells enriched from blood (not recorded which). The TCR was taken from a woman aged 30 to 39 who had recovered from COVID-19. The CDR3 is CASRPTGGEGKYF. CDR3 coding DNA: TGTGCCAGCCGTCCTACGGGGGGCGAAGGGAAGTACTTC.